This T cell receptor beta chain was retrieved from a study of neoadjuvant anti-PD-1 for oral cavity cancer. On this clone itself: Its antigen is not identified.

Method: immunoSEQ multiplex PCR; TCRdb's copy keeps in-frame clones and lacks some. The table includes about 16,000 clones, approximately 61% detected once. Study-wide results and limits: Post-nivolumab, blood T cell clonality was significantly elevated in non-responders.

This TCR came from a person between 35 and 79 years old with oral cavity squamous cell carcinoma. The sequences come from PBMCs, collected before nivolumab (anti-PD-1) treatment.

CDR3 region: CASDRANTEAFF. CDR3 DNA sequence: TGTGCCAGCGACAGGGCGAACACTGAAGCTTTCTTT. The chain joins TRBV6-1 to TRBJ1-1; TRBD1 aligns across 7 bases. The V segment lost 8 bases and the J segment 1 base; nucleotides outside the gene matches: 1. This CDR3 is 12 amino acids long. Germline assignment: CDR1 MNHNS and CDR2 SASEGT.